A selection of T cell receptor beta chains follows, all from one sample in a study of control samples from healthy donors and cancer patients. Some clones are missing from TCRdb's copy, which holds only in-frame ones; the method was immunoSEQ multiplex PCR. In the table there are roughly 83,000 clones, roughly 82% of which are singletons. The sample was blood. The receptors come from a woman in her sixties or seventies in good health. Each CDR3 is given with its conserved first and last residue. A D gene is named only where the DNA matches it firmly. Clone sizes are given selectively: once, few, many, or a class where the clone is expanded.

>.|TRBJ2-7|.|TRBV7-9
TGTGCCAGCAGCTTAGGCGGGGGCGACGAGCAGTACTTC
CASSLGGGDEQYF
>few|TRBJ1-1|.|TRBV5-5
TGTGCCAGCAGCGGAGGAACGGCGGGGATGAACACTGAAGCTTTCTTT
CASSGGTAGMNTEAFF
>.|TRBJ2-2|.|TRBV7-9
TGTGCCAGCAGCCGACAGGAAAACACCGGGGAGCTGTTTTTT
CASSRQENTGELFF
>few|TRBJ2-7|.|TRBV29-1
TGCAGCGTTGAAGGGGACCGCAGGGAGCAGTACTTC
CSVEGDRREQYF
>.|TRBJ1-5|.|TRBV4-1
TGCGCCAGCAGCCGTAAAACAGGGAAAGATCAGCCCCAGCATTTT
CASSRKTGKDQPQHF
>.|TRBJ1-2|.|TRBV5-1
TGCGCCAGCAGCCTCCGGGACGGCTATGGCTACACCTTC
CASSLRDGYGYTF
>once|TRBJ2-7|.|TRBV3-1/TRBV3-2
TGTGCCAGCAGCCAAGTCCATCTCGAGCAGTACTTC
CASSQVHLEQYF
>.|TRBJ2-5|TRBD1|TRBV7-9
TGTGCCAGCAGCTCCACCGGGACAGGGAGAGAGACCCAGTACTTC
CASSSTGTGRETQYF
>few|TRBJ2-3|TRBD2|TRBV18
TGTGCCAGCTCAACAAAGCGGGAGAGCACAGATACGCAGTATTTT
CASSTKRESTDTQYF
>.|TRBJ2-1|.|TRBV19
TGTGCCAGCACCAAGGGGGGGACTATGGGCCATGAGCAGTTCTTC
CASTKGGTMGHEQFF
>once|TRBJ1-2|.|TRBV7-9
TGTGCCAGCAGCTTAGCTGGCTATGGCTACACCTTC
CASSLAGYGYTF
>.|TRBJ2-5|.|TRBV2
TGTGCCAGCAAAACTGGTAAAACGGCTGAGACCCAGTACTTC
CASKTGKTAETQYF
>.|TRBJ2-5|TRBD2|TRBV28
TGTGCCAGCCTCTCGTCAGCGGGAGGACAAGAGACCCAGTACTTC
CASLSSAGGQETQYF
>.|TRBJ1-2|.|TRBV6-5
TGTGCCATAGGTCTCGGGCAGAATGGCTACACCTTC
CAIGLGQNGYTF
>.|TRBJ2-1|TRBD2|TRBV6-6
TGTGCCAGCAGTCCCCGGGGGGGGGTCTCCTACAATGAGCAGTTCTTC
CASSPRGGVSYNEQFF
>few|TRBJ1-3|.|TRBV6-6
TGTGCCAGCAGTCTAGACCGCCTTGGGACGGGCTCTGGAAACACCATATATTTT
CASSLDRLGTGSGNTIYF
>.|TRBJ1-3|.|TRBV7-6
TGTGCCAGCAGCCCTGACTCTGGAAACACCATATATTTT
CASSPDSGNTIYF
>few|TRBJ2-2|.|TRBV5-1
TGCGCCAGCAGCTCGCGGGCGGGAAAGAGGGAGCTGTTTTTT
CASSSRAGKRELFF
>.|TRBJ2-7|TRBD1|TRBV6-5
TGTGCCAGCAGTTCCCCGGGACAGGGATCCTACGAGCAGTACTTC
CASSSPGQGSYEQYF